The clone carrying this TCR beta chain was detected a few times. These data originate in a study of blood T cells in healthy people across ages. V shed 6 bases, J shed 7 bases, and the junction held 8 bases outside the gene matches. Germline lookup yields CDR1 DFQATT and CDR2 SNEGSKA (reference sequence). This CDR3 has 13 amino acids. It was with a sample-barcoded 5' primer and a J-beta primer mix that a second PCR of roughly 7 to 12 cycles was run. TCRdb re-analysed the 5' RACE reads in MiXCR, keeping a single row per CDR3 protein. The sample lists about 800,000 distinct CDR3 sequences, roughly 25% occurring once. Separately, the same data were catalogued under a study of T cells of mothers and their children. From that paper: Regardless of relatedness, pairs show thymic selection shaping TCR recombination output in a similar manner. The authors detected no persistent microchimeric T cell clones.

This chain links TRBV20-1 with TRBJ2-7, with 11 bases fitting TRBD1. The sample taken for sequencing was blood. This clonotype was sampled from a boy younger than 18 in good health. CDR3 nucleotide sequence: TGCAGTGCAACGGGACAGGGGGGGCTTGAGCAGTACTTC. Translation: CSATGQGGLEQYF.